The rows below give T cell receptor beta chains drawn from one sample of a study of OX40 agonist ivuxolimab in advanced cancers. Profiling relied on immunoSEQ multiplex PCR, and the TCRdb table lists in-frame clones only, not all of them. The sample carries some 45,000 clones, 86% recorded once. The sample consisted of CD4+ or CD8+ T cells sorted from blood, taken in a trial of the OX40 agonist ivuxolimab. The receptors derive from an adult with an advanced solid tumor such as melanoma, head and neck, liver or kidney cancer. Each CDR3 is given with its conserved first and last residue. A D gene is named only where the DNA matches it firmly. Some rows mark clone size as missing; the rest say once, few, many or name a class of expanded clone.

j_call clone_size v_call d_call cdr3_nt cdr3_aa
TRBJ1-5 - TRBV15 - TGTGCCACCAGCAGAGGCCCATGGCCCCAGCATTTT CATSRGPWPQHF
TRBJ1-1 - TRBV9 - TGTGCCTCAGGGATGAGGAACACTGAAGCTTTCTTT CASGMRNTEAFF
TRBJ1-5 - TRBV18 - TGTGCCAGCTCCGGTCCAGGACACAATTCCCCTTATAGCAATCAGCCCCAGCATTTT CASSGPGHNSPYSNQPQHF
TRBJ2-7 - TRBV5-4 TRBD1 TGTGCCAGCAGCTTCGGGACAGAATCTTACGAGCAGTACTTC CASSFGTESYEQYF
TRBJ2-1 - TRBV5-6 TRBD1 TGTGCCAGCAGCTTCTCCACCGGACAGGGCTACAATGAGCAGTTCTTC CASSFSTGQGYNEQFF
TRBJ1-4 - TRBV15 TRBD1 TGTGCCACCACCCTGGACAGGGGAAATGAAAAACTGTTTTTT CATTLDRGNEKLFF
TRBJ2-7 - TRBV7-9 TRBD1 TGTGCCAGCAGCCGCCCGGGGACAGGGTCCCCCTACGAGCAGTACTTC CASSRPGTGSPYEQYF
TRBJ1-3 - TRBV11-3 TRBD1 TGTGCCAGCAGTCACCGGGACAGAGGAAACACCATATATTTT CASSHRDRGNTIYF
TRBJ2-1 - TRBV27 TRBD1 TGTGCCAGCAGTCTCCCGGGACAGGGAGTCGTGTATGAGCAGTTCTTC CASSLPGQGVVYEQFF
TRBJ2-7 - TRBV19 - TGTGCCAGTAGGGCGAGTATCTACTACGAGCAGTACTTC CASRASIYYEQYF
TRBJ1-5 - TRBV4-2 - TGTGCCAGCAGCCAAGGGGGGGATACGCCCCAGCATTTT CASSQGGDTPQHF
TRBJ1-4 - TRBV10-3 TRBD1 TGTGCCATCAGTGCCGTACCGTCCAACGGGACAGATCATGAAAAACTGTTTTTT CAISAVPSNGTDHEKLFF
TRBJ1-1 - TRBV2 - TGTGCCAGCATCCCAGGGGTTCAAGCTTTCTTT CASIPGVQAFF
TRBJ2-7 - TRBV27 TRBD1 TGTGCCAGCACCCGGGACAGGGGATACGAGCAGTACTTC CASTRDRGYEQYF
TRBJ1-2 - TRBV5-6 - TGTGCCAGCAGCCGCGGACGCAGCTATGGCTACACCTTC CASSRGRSYGYTF
TRBJ2-2 - TRBV4-3 TRBD1 TGCGCCAGCAGCCAACACTCCGGGACAGGGTATGGGGACGGGGAGCTGTTTTTT CASSQHSGTGYGDGELFF
TRBJ1-1 few TRBV28 - TGTGCCAGCAGTTTGTCAGGGGAAGCTTTCTTT CASSLSGEAFF
TRBJ2-2 - TRBV29-1 - TGCAGCGTTGAAGATGCCCAGGGTATTTCCGGGGAGCTGTTTTTT CSVEDAQGISGELFF
TRBJ2-7 - TRBV27 - TGTGCCAGCAGCTCAGGGTACGAGCAGTACTTC CASSSGYEQYF
TRBJ2-7 - TRBV7-3 - TGTGCCAGCAGCTTAGGCCCGGGGGAATCCTACGAGCAGTACTTC CASSLGPGESYEQYF
TRBJ2-1 - TRBV5-4 TRBD1 TGTGCCAGCAGCGACGGGACAGGGGGATACAATGAGCAGTTCTTC CASSDGTGGYNEQFF